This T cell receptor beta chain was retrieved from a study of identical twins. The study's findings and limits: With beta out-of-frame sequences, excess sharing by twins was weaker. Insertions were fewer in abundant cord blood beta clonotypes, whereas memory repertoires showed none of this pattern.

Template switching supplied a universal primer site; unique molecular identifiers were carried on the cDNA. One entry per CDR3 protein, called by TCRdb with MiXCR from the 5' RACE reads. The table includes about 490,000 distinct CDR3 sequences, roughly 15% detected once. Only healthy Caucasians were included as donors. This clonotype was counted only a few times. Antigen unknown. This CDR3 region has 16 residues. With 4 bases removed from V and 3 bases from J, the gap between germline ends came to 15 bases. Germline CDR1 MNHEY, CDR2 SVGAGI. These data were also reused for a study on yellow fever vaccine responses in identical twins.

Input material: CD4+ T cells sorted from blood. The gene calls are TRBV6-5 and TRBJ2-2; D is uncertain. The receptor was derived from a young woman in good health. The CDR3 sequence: CASSWSVQPDTGELFF. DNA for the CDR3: TGTGCCAGCAGTTGGTCGGTACAGCCCGACACCGGGGAGCTGTTTTTT.